Listed below are T cell receptor beta chains from one sample, sequenced in a study of cytomegalovirus exposure and HLA in healthy donors. The table came from immunoSEQ multiplex PCR; TCRdb's copy has only in-frame clones and leaves some out. The table shows 150,000 to 200,000 clones, with about 13% occurring only once. The specimen was PBMCs. The receptors stem from a man aged 45-60 years in good health and CMV-seropositive. CDR3s include the opening cysteine and the closing phenylalanine or tryptophan.

v_gene,j_gene,CDR3aa
TRBV2,TRBJ1-1,CASSAQGPNTEAFF
TRBV5-1,TRBJ2-5,CASSRGTGEETQYF
TRBV12-5,TRBJ1-4,CASGSPTNREVSNEKLFF
TRBV27,TRBJ1-1,CASSLRNHRNTEAFF
TRBV9,TRBJ1-3,CASSYRDSTIRPGNTIYF
TRBV21-1,TRBJ1-6,CASSKARRAGYNSPLHF
TRBV7-7,TRBJ1-4,CASSLGQGREKLFF
TRBV9,TRBJ1-1,CASSVDSYTEAFF
TRBV14,TRBJ1-2,CASSQDFRGTGDTNYGYTF
TRBV12-2,TRBJ2-2,CASRLLFGAGGAPNTGELFF
TRBV4-3,TRBJ1-5,CASSQDIGTGNQPQHF
TRBV7-2,TRBJ2-5,CASSLVAGYQETQYF
TRBV7-6,TRBJ2-3,CASSLGLDRTDTQYF
TRBV14,TRBJ2-7,CASSQIDTYEQYF
TRBV7-9,TRBJ1-2,CASSPFGSRNYGYTF
TRBV5-1,TRBJ2-1,CASSQLGGQNNEQFF
TRBV18,TRBJ1-1,CASSLVGGAWTEAFF
TRBV11-2,TRBJ2-2,CANRQALNTGELFF
TRBV7-8,TRBJ2-1,CASSLAGAYNGQFF
TRBV9,TRBJ2-3,CASSVVDKGGTDTQYF
TRBV29-1,TRBJ1-4,CSVGQDYEKLFF
TRBV4-3,TRBJ1-2,CASSQDRSWTSTGYTF
TRBV15,TRBJ1-1,CATSQGITEAFF
TRBV5-4,TRBJ2-3,CASSPGADTQYF
TRBV13,TRBJ2-7,CASSPLNSGPSYEQYF
TRBV5-4,TRBJ1-6,CASSSQDSPLHF
TRBV5-1,TRBJ2-5,CASTISGAQETQYF
TRBV29-1,TRBJ2-5,CSVEDRGGRQTQYF
TRBV5-1,TRBJ2-7,CASSLGGPEQYF
TRBV7-9,TRBJ1-5,CASSRGGQPQHF
TRBV19,TRBJ1-2,CASSLQRANYGYTF
TRBV5-1,TRBJ2-2,CASSGWGGHTGELFF
TRBV7-9,.,CASSLDAGPYEQYF
TRBV9,TRBJ2-5,CASSTRQGLGEETQYF